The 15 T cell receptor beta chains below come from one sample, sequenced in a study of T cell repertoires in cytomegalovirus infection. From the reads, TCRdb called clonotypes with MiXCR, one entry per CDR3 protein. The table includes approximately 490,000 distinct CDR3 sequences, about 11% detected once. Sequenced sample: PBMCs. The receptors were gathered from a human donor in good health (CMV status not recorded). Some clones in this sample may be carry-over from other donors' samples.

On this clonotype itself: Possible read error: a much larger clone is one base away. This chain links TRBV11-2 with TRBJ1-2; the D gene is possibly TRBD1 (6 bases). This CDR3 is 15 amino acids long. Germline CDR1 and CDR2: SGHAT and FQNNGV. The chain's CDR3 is CASSLEQGANYGYAF. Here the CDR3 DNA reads TGTGCCAGCAGCTTAGAACAGGGAGCTAACTATGGCTACGCCTTC. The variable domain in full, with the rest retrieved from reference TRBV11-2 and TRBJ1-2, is EAGVAQSPRYKIIEKRQSVAFWCNPISGHATLYWYQQILGQGPKLLIQFQNNGVVDDSQLPKDRFSAERLKGVDSTLKIQPAKLEDSAVYLCASSLEQGANYGYAFGSGTRLTVV.

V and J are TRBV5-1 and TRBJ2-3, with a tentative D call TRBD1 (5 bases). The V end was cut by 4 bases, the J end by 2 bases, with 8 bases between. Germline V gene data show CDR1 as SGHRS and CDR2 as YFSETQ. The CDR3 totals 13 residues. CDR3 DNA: TGCGCCAGCAGCCAGGGTCACACAGATACGCAGTATTTT. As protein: CASSQGHTDTQYF.

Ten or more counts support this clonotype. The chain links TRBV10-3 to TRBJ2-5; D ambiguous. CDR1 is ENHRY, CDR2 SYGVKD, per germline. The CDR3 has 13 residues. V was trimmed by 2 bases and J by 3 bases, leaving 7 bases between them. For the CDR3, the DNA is TGTGCCATCAGTGAGGACGGTAAAGAGACCCAGTACTTC. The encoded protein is CAISEDGKETQYF.

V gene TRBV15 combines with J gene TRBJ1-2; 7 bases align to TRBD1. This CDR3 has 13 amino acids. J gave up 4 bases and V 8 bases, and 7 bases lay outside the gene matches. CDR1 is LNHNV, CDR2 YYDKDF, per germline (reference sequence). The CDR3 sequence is CATSPGTVYGYTF. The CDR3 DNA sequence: TGTGCCACCTCACCCGGGACAGTCTATGGCTACACCTTC. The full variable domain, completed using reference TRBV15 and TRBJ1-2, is DAMVIQNPRYQVTQFGKPVTLSCSQTLNHNVMYWYQQKSSQAPKLLFHYYDKDFNNEADTPDNFQSRRPNTSFCFLDIRSPGLGDTAMYLCATSPGTVYGYTFGSGTRLTVV.

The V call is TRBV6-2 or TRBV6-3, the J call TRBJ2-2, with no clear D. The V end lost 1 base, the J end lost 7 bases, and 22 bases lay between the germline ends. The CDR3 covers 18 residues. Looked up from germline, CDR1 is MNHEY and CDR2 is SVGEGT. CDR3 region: CASSYLNMVTAVNGELFF. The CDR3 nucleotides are TGTGCCAGCAGTTACTTAAATATGGTGACGGCAGTCAACGGGGAGCTGTTTTTT.

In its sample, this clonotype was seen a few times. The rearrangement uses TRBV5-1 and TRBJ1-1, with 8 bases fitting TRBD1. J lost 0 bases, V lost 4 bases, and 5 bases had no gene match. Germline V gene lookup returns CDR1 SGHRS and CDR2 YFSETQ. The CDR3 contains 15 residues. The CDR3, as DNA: TGCGCCAGCAGCCGGGACAGGTCCATGAACACTGAAGCTTTCTTT. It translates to CASSRDRSMNTEAFF.

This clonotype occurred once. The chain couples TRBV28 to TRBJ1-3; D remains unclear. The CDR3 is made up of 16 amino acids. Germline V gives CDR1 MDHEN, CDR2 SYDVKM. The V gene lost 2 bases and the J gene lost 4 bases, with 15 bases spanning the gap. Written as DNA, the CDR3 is TGTGCCAGCAGTTTAGGAGGTCCGGGTCACGGAAACACCATATATTTT. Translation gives CASSLGGPGHGNTIYF.

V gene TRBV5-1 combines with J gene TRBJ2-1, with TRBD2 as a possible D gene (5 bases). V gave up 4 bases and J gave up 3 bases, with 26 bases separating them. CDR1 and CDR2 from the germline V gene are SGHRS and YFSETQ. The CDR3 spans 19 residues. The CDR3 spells CASSPGGAAGGLFYNEQFF. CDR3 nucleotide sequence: TGCGCCAGCAGCCCCGGCGGAGCGGCGGGCGGCCTCTTCTACAATGAGCAGTTCTTC.

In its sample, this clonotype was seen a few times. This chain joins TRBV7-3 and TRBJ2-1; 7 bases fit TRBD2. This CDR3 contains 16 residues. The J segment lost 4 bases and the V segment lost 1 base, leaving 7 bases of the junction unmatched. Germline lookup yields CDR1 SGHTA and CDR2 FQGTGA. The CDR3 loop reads CASSLKGSGLYNEQFF. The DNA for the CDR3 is TGTGCCAGCAGCTTAAAGGGTAGCGGGCTTTACAATGAGCAGTTCTTC.

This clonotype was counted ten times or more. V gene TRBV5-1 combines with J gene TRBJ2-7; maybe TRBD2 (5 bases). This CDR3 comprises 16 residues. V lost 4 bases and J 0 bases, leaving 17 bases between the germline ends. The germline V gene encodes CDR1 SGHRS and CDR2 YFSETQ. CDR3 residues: CASSDGGLASSYEQYF. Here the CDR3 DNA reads TGCGCCAGCAGCGACGGAGGACTTGCCAGCTCCTACGAGCAGTACTTC.

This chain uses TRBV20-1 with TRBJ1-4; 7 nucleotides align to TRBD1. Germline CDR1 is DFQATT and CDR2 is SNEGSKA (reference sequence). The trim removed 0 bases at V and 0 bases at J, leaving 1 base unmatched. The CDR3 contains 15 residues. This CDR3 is CSAREQGTTNEKLFF. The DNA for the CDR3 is TGCAGTGCTAGAGAACAGGGGACAACTAATGAAAAACTGTTTTTT.

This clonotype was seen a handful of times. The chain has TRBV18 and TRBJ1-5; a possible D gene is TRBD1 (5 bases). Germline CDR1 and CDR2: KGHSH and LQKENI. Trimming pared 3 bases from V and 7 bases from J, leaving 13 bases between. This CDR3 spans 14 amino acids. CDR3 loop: CASSPQGVWQPQHF. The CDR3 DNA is TGTGCCAGCTCACCCCAGGGAGTGTGGCAGCCCCAGCATTTT.

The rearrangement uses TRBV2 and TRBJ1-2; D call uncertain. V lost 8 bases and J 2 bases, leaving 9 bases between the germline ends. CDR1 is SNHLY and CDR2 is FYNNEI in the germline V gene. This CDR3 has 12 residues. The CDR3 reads CASLQQNYGYTF. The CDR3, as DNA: TGTGCCAGCCTACAGCAAAACTATGGCTACACCTTC.

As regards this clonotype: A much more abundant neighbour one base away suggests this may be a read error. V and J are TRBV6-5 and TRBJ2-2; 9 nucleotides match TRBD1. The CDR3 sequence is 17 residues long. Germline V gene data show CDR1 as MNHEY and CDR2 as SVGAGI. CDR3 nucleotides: TGTGCCAGCAGTTACATCCACAGGGGGCGGGACACCGGGGAGCTGATTTTT. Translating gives CASSYIHRGRDTGELIF.

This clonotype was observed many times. The CDR3 region has the DNA TGCGCCAGCAGTGTGGAGGGCGCGACAGATACGCAGTATTTT. It yields the protein CASSVEGATDTQYF. V is TRBV10-2 and J is TRBJ2-3, with D possibly matching TRBD2 (6 bases). The CDR3 spans 14 residues. The germline gives CDR1 WSHSY, CDR2 SAAADI. Trimming stripped 4 bases from V and 3 bases from J, with 11 bases between.